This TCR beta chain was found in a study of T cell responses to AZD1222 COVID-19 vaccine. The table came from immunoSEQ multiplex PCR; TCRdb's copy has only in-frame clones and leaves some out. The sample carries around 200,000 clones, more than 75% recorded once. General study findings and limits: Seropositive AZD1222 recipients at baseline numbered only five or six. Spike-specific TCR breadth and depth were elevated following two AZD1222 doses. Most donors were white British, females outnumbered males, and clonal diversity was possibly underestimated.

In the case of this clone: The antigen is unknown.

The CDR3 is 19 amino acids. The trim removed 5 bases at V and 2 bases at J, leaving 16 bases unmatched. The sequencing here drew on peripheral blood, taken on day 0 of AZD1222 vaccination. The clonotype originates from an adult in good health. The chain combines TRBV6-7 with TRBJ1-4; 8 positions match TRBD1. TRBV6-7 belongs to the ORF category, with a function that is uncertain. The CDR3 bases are TGTGCCAGCAGTAACAACTGGGACAGGTTGGTCCTTACTAATGAAAAACTGTTTTTT. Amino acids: CASSNNWDRLVLTNEKLFF.